The sequence of this TCR beta chain was determined in a study of blood T cell repertoires in COVID-19. Overall study context: PBMCs, B-cell-depleted T cells, or T cells were the source of the cDNA or gDNA that made up the material.

Germline-derived CDR1 and CDR2 are SGHKS and YYEKEE (reference sequence). Trimming cost V 1 base and J 4 bases, with 14 bases left between them. CDR3 length: 15 amino acids. Data came from immunoSEQ multiplex PCR; TCRdb stores just in-frame clones and leaves some out. The data contain some 300,000 clones, around nine tenths of them seen just once; the ten biggest clones take up less than 3.5%. Across about two dozen US areas, participants ranged in age from about 18 to 100 years. The sequenced sample consisted of PBMCs or T cells enriched from blood (not recorded which). V is TRBV5-5 and J is TRBJ1-2, with D possibly matching TRBD1 (6 bases). This sequence originates from a woman between 50 and 59 years old who had been exposed to COVID-19. The CDR3 spells CASSLLQGVGYGYTF. The CDR3 DNA sequence: TGTGCCAGCAGCTTGTTACAGGGAGTCGGCTATGGCTACACCTTC.